Detailed here is one T cell receptor beta chain. Its antigen is currently unknown. It may be a read error: a sequence one base away is much more abundant. V was pared by 5 bases and J by 5 bases, with 17 bases between. The germline V gene encodes CDR1 SGHTA and CDR2 FQGNSA. The CDR3 runs to 15 residues. A single record per CDR3 protein comes from TCRdb applying MiXCR to the 5' RACE reads. The sample holds approximately 510,000 distinct CDR3 sequences, around a fifth seen once. The sample belongs to a study of T cells after yellow fever vaccination. The study, taken as a whole, reports: Clones from primary vaccination mostly reappeared after the booster (about 97% CD4, around 90% CD8).

The sample was PBMCs, taken roughly 20 days after the first yellow fever vaccination. This chain links TRBV7-2 with TRBJ2-3; the D gene could be TRBD1 or TRBD2 (5 bases each). The sequence derives from a man younger than 35 who received the YFV17D yellow fever vaccine. As DNA, the CDR3 is TGTGCCAGCAGCACTCGGGGCCAATTCATAGATACGCAGTATTTT. It encodes CASSTRGQFIDTQYF.